The rows below give T cell receptor beta chains drawn from one sample of a study of CD8 T cells in Susac syndrome. TCRdb itself ran the immunoSEQ multiplex PCR reads through MiXCR, one entry per CDR3 protein. The data hold roughly 80,000 distinct CDR3 sequences, with roughly 94% observed a single time. Material: CD8+ T cells from PBMCs. All receptors come from a human donor with Susac syndrome. Each CDR3 is given with its conserved first and last residue. Each record gives: J gene, D gene, V gene, clone size, CDR3 protein, CDR3 DNA. The D gene is left open where the match is weak. The size entry is marked missing in some rows and otherwise reads once, few, many or a size class.

TRBJ1-5	TRBD1	TRBV28	NA	CASSSVKGRGTGRQPQHF	TGTGCCAGCAGTTCGGTAAAAGGGCGCGGGACAGGCCGTCAGCCCCAGCATTTT
TRBJ2-7	TRBD1	TRBV27	NA	CASSVTGGDEQYF	TGTGCCAGCAGTGTAACAGGGGGTGACGAGCAGTACTTC
TRBJ1-2	TRBD1	TRBV27	NA	CASTPGTGNGYTF	TGTGCCAGCACCCCCGGGACAGGGAATGGCTACACCTTC
TRBJ2-7	TRBD1	TRBV11-2	NA	CASSEGQGAYEQYF	TGTGCCAGCAGTGAGGGACAGGGGGCCTACGAGCAGTACTTC
TRBJ1-2	NA	TRBV18	NA	CASSPELTANYGYTF	TGTGCCAGCTCACCAGAACTAACCGCTAACTATGGCTACACCTTC
TRBJ1-5	NA	TRBV24-1	NA	CATSDNSGAGQPQHF	TGTGCCACCAGTGACAACTCAGGGGCCGGTCAGCCCCAGCATTTT
TRBJ1-1	NA	TRBV7-6	NA	CASSLVSGRRANTEAFF	TGTGCCAGCAGCTTAGTGTCAGGGCGCAGGGCTAACACTGAAGCTTTCTTT
TRBJ1-1	NA	TRBV7-9	NA	CASSEYTEAFF	TGTGCCAGCAGCGAGTATACTGAAGCTTTCTTT
TRBJ2-1	TRBD2	TRBV5-1	NA	CASSVSGGVPYNEQFF	TGCGCCAGCAGCGTTAGCGGGGGGGTGCCCTACAATGAGCAGTTCTTC
TRBJ2-7	NA	TRBV9	NA	CASSPQGRGKDEQYF	TGTGCCAGCAGCCCTCAGGGGCGGGGTAAAGACGAGCAGTACTTC
TRBJ2-1	TRBD1	TRBV9	NA	CASSPYGTGFNEQFF	TGTGCCAGCAGCCCGTACGGGACAGGGTTCAATGAGCAGTTCTTC
TRBJ2-2	TRBD1	TRBV4-1	NA	CASRLRTGNTGELFF	TGCGCCAGCCGCCTTCGGACAGGGAACACCGGGGAGCTGTTTTTT
TRBJ1-2	NA	TRBV7-9	few	CASIGNVRANYGYTF	TGTGCCAGCATCGGTAACGTGCGAGCTAACTATGGCTACACCTTC
TRBJ1-1	TRBD1	TRBV29-1	NA	CSVGVPATGKGIPEAFF	TGCAGCGTTGGGGTCCCCGCGACAGGGAAAGGCATCCCTGAAGCTTTCTTT
TRBJ2-5	TRBD2	TRBV14	NA	CASSQDPAGVQETQYF	TGTGCCAGCAGCCAAGATCCAGCGGGGGTCCAAGAGACCCAGTACTTC
TRBJ2-7	NA	TRBV9	NA	CASSPNSGVEQYF	TGTGCCAGCAGCCCGAATTCGGGGGTCGAGCAGTACTTC
TRBJ1-1	TRBD1	TRBV20-1	NA	CSAPGGNTEAFF	TGCAGTGCCCCAGGGGGGAACACTGAAGCTTTCTTT
TRBJ2-3	TRBD2	TRBV10-3	NA	CAIRPGLAIATDTQYF	TGTGCCATCAGACCGGGACTAGCCATAGCCACAGATACGCAGTATTTT
TRBJ1-5	NA	TRBV7-9	NA	CASSLGGAANQPQHF	TGTGCCAGCAGCTTAGGCGGTGCTGCCAATCAGCCCCAGCATTTT
TRBJ2-1	NA	TRBV25-1	NA	CASSEFLQADEQFF	TGTGCCAGCAGTGAATTTTTGCAGGCTGATGAGCAGTTCTTC
TRBJ1-6	TRBD1	TRBV2	NA	CASRDSRTGLDF	TGTGCCAGCAGGGACTCTCGGACAGGCCTCGACTTT
TRBJ2-5	TRBD1	TRBV27	NA	CASSPQSTGEVQETQYF	TGTGCCAGCAGTCCCCAATCGACAGGGGAGGTCCAAGAGACCCAGTACTTC
TRBJ2-2	NA	TRBV12-3/TRBV12-4	NA	CASSSTSNRELFF	TGTGCCAGCAGTAGCACTAGCAACAGGGAGCTGTTTTTT
TRBJ1-1	NA	TRBV12-3/TRBV12-4	few	CASSSGQNTEAFF	TGTGCCAGCAGTTCGGGACAGAACACTGAAGCTTTCTTT
TRBJ2-7	TRBD1	TRBV7-9	NA	CASSSGQGPPYEQYF	TGTGCCAGCAGCTCCGGACAGGGGCCGCCCTACGAGCAGTACTTC
TRBJ1-4	NA	TRBV29-1	NA	CSVEDSRPETTNEKLFF	TGCAGCGTTGAAGATAGTCGGCCAGAAACAACTAATGAAAAACTGTTTTTT
TRBJ1-2	TRBD1	TRBV7-9	NA	CASSPRQGPQNYGYTF	TGTGCCAGCAGCCCAAGACAGGGGCCTCAAAACTATGGCTACACCTTC
TRBJ1-2	TRBD1	TRBV2	once	CASSEARQGDNYGYTF	TGTGCCAGCAGTGAAGCGCGACAGGGGGATAACTATGGCTACACCTTC
TRBJ2-5	TRBD2	TRBV6-4	NA	CASSVDPAGGHETQYF	TGTGCCAGCAGTGTCGACCCAGCGGGGGGGCACGAGACCCAGTACTTC
TRBJ2-1	TRBD1	TRBV12-3/TRBV12-4	once	CASSSPTGYGNEQFF	TGTGCCAGCAGCTCCCCGACAGGGTATGGTAATGAGCAGTTCTTC
TRBJ2-2	NA	TRBV7-3	NA	CASSSETGELFF	TGTGCCAGCAGCTCCGAAACCGGGGAGCTGTTTTTT
TRBJ2-2	TRBD2	TRBV9	NA	CARRGVTSGDTGELFF	TGTGCCAGGCGGGGGGTAACTAGCGGGGACACCGGGGAGCTGTTTTTT
TRBJ2-1	NA	TRBV9	NA	CASSVSGIDEQFF	TGTGCCAGCAGCGTAAGTGGAATCGATGAGCAGTTCTTC
TRBJ2-3	TRBD2	TRBV30	NA	CAWSAGTSVEIDTQYF	TGTGCCTGGAGTGCCGGGACTAGTGTGGAGATAGATACGCAGTATTTT
TRBJ1-2	NA	TRBV28	NA	CASSPSRRGDYGYTF	TGTGCCAGCAGTCCCTCACGGCGGGGTGACTATGGCTACACCTTC
TRBJ2-5	NA	TRBV20-1	NA	CSARAETQYF	TGCAGTGCTAGAGCCGAAACCCAGTACTTC
TRBJ2-1	NA	TRBV28	NA	CASSWTVASEQFF	TGTGCCAGCAGTTGGACAGTTGCAAGTGAGCAGTTCTTC
TRBJ2-7	TRBD2	TRBV20-1	NA	CSARAMSRGAGYEQYF	TGCAGTGCTAGAGCAATGTCGCGGGGGGCCGGGTACGAGCAGTACTTC